This T cell receptor (beta chain) stems from a study of blood T cell repertoires in COVID-19. People in the exposed group encountered a COVID-19 case within 2 weeks before entering the study. Per the study methods: The assay estimated nucleated cells by amplifying reference gene primers. Profiling relied on immunoSEQ multiplex PCR, and the TCRdb table lists in-frame clones only, not all of them. The V and J calls and clone size were taken over from that table, and D and trimming were inferred from the DNA. The repertoire includes 200,000 to 300,000 clones, just under 90% of them detected once, and 0.87% sits in the top ten. The sequenced material came from PBMCs or T cells enriched from blood (not recorded which). This receptor was identified in a middle-aged man who had been exposed to COVID-19.

Here the CDR3 DNA reads TGTGCCAGCAGCCAACCGAGGAGTGAGCAGTTCTTC. It specifies CASSQPRSEQFF. This rearrangement joins TRBV7-2 to TRBJ2-1; D not certain. CDR3 length: 12 amino acids. The germline V gene has CDR1 SGHTA and CDR2 FQGNSA. Between the trimmed V and J ends, which lost 5 bases and 9 bases, there was a span of 11 bases.